Shown below are 12 T cell receptor beta chains from a single sample sequenced in a study of shared clonotypes between healthy human individuals. Profiled with immunoSEQ multiplex PCR; TCRdb holds only in-frame clones, not every one. The sample holds 2 million to 2.5 million clones; 85% to 95% are singletons and the top ten take about 1.5%. Positively selected for CCR7, the CD45RO-negative cells used as naive CD8 cells excluded terminally differentiated effector memory CD45RA+ cells. The sample consisted of naive CD8+ T cells from PBMCs. These receptors originate from a man between 18 and 35 years old in good health. Some clones in this sample may be carry-over from other donors' samples.

This chain joins TRBV7-9 and TRBJ1-1, with TRBD1 identical over 10 bases. V lost 5 bases, J lost 5 bases, and 8 bases stayed unmatched. The CDR3 loop spans 15 amino acids. Germline CDR1 reads SEHNR; CDR2 reads FQNEAQ (reference sequence). The CDR3 sequence: CASSPTGTGVTEAFF. The DNA for the CDR3 is TGTGCCAGCAGCCCAACCGGGACAGGGGTTACTGAAGCTTTCTTT.

The chain combines TRBV19 with TRBJ1-2, with a tentative D call TRBD1 (5 bases). Trimming shortened V by 5 bases and J by 6 bases, and 19 bases separated the two germline ends. The germline V gene encodes CDR1 LNHDA and CDR2 SQIVND (reference sequence). This CDR3 is 15 amino acids long. Here the CDR3 DNA reads TGTGCCAGTAGTCCCCTCGGGGGTGACGGGGATGGCTACACCTTC. Encoded protein: CASSPLGGDGDGYTF.

The rearrangement uses TRBV6-1 and TRBJ2-4; 9 nucleotides match TRBD1. The CDR3 length is 15 residues. J lost 9 bases, V lost 4 bases, and 10 bases had no gene match. The germline V gene has CDR1 MNHNS and CDR2 SASEGT. The CDR3 bases are TGTGCCAGCAGTGGAGGGACAGGGTGGCGAGGCATTCAGTACTTC. Translating gives CASSGGTGWRGIQYF.

The genes are TRBV5-6 and TRBJ1-5, with TRBD1 as a possible D gene (5 bases). The V end lost 1 base, the J end lost 4 bases, and 9 bases lay between the germline ends. The germline V gene encodes CDR1 SGHDT and CDR2 YYEEEE. This CDR3 comprises 14 residues. CDR3 amino acids: CASSLLGGNQPQHF. For the CDR3, the DNA is TGTGCCAGCAGCTTGTTGGGGGGAAATCAGCCCCAGCATTTT.

The V and J genes are TRBV10-3 and TRBJ2-5; D not resolved. V was cut by 1 base and J by 2 bases, with 8 bases left in between. The CDR3 consists of 14 residues. Germline loops: CDR1 ENHRY, CDR2 SYGVKD. Here the CDR3 reads CAISELGKQETQYF. CDR3 nucleotide sequence: TGTGCCATCAGTGAGTTGGGTAAGCAAGAGACCCAGTACTTC.

About this clone itself: Other DNA sequences from this sample encode an identical CDR3 as well. The chain recombines TRBV27 with TRBJ2-7; D assignment may be TRBD1 or TRBD2 (6 bases each). Looked up from germline, CDR1 is MNHEY and CDR2 is SMNVEV (reference sequence). The CDR3 loop spans 13 amino acids. V lost 2 bases to trimming and J lost 5 bases, with 10 bases between them. In nucleotides, the CDR3 is TGTGCCAGCAGTTTAATCGGGGGCCACGAGCAGTACTTC. Translating gives CASSLIGGHEQYF.

The chain links TRBV7-9 to TRBJ1-4; D unresolved. Germline CDR1 SEHNR, CDR2 FQNEAQ (reference sequence). V lost 1 base and J 8 bases, leaving 8 bases between the germline ends. The CDR3 loop spans 13 amino acids. In DNA, the CDR3 is TGTGCCAGCAGCTTAGTTTCATACGAAAAACTGTTTTTT. Its translation is CASSLVSYEKLFF.

This chain links TRBV28 with TRBJ2-7, with TRBD1 matching over 9 bases. V shed 5 bases, J shed 5 bases, and the junction held 7 bases outside the gene matches. The CDR3 covers 14 residues. Germline assignment: CDR1 MDHEN and CDR2 SYDVKM. The CDR3 DNA reads as TGTGCCAGCAGTGCCACCTGGACAGGGGACGAGCAGTACTTC. This encodes CASSATWTGDEQYF.

The rearrangement joins TRBV9 to TRBJ1-5; D unclear. Germline lookup yields CDR1 SGDLS and CDR2 YYNGEE. The CDR3 has 15 amino acids. V lost 4 bases, J lost 4 bases, and 15 bases lay in between. CDR3 protein: CASSLTGRPNQPQHF. The CDR3, as DNA: TGTGCCAGCAGCTTAACTGGACGGCCTAATCAGCCCCAGCATTTT.

The rearrangement uses TRBV15 and TRBJ1-1; 7 nucleotides line up with TRBD1. The J segment lost 9 bases and the V segment lost 4 bases, leaving 8 bases of the junction unmatched. The CDR3 has 13 residues. Germline loops: CDR1 LNHNV, CDR2 YYDKDF (reference sequence). CDR3 coding DNA: TGTGCCACCAGCATCGAGGGGGCGCCTAAAGCTTTCTTT. The encoded protein is CATSIEGAPKAFF.

The rearrangement uses TRBV7-2 and TRBJ2-7; D perhaps matches TRBD1 (6 bases). This CDR3 is built from 14 residues. Trimming took off 5 bases at V and 2 bases at J, with 13 bases between the two ends. Germline V gene sequence: CDR1 SGHTA, CDR2 FQGNSA. The CDR3 reads CASSPRDTTYEQYF. The CDR3 nucleotides are TGTGCCAGCAGCCCCCGGGACACTACCTACGAGCAGTACTTC.

The chain is built from TRBV6-1 and TRBJ2-7, with TRBD2 as a possible D gene (5 bases). The ends were cut back, 0 bases at V and 1 base at J, with 19 bases in the middle. The CDR3 is made up of 18 amino acids. CDR1 is MNHNS, CDR2 SASEGT, per germline. CDR3 loop: CASSEATYSHRGSYEQYF. The CDR3 bases are TGTGCCAGCAGTGAAGCAACCTACTCCCACCGGGGATCCTACGAGCAGTACTTC.